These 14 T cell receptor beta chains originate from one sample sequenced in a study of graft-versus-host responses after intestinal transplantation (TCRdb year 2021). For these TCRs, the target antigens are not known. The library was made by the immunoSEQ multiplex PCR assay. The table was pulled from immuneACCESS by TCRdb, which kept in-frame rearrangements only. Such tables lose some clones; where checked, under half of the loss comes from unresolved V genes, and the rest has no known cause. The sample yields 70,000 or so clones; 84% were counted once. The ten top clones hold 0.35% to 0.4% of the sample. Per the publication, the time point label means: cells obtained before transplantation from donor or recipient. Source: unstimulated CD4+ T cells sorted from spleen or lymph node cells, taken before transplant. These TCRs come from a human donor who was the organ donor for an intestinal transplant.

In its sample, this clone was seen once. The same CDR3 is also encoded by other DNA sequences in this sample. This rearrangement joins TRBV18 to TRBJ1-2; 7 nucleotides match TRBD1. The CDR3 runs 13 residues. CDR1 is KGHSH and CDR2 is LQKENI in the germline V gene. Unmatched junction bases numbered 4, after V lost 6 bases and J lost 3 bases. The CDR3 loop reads CASSSGGHYGYTF. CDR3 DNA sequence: TGTGCCAGCTCCTCAGGGGGTCACTATGGCTACACCTTC.

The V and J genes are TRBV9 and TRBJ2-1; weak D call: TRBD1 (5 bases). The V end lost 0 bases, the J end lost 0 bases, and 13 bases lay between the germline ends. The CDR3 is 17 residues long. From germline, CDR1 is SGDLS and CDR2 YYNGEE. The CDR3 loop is CASSVGGSSSSYNEQFF. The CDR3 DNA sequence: TGTGCCAGCAGCGTAGGGGGCAGCTCGAGCTCCTACAATGAGCAGTTCTTC.

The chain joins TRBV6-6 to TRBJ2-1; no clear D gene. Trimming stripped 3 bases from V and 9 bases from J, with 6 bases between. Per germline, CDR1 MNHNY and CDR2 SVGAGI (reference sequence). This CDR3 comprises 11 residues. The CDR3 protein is CASSYVSEQFF. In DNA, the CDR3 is TGTGCCAGCAGTTATGTATCTGAGCAGTTCTTC.

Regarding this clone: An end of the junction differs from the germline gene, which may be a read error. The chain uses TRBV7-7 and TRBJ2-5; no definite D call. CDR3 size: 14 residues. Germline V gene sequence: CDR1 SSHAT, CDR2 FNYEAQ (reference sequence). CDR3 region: CASSNPRNGWTQYF. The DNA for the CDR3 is TGTGCTAGCAGCAACCCCAGGAATGGGTGGACCCAGTACTTC.

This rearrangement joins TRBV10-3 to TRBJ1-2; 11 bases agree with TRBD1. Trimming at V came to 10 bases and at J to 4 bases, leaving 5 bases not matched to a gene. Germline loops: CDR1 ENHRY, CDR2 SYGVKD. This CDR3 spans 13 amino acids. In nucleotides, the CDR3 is TGTGCCACCCGGACAGGGGGCGGCTATGGCTACACCTTC. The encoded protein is CATRTGGGYGYTF.

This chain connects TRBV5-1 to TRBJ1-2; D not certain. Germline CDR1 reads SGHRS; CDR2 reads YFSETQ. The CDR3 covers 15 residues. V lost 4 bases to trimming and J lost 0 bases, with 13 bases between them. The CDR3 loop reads CASSLSVSANYGYTF. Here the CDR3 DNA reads TGCGCCAGCAGCCTGTCCGTGTCCGCTAACTATGGCTACACCTTC.

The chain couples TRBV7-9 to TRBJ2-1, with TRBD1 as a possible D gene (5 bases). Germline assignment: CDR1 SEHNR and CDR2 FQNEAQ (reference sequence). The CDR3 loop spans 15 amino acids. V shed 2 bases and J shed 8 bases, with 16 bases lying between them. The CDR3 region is CASSLIGVIVDEQFF. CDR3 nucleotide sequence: TGTGCCAGCAGCTTAATAGGGGTAATTGTGGATGAGCAGTTCTTC.

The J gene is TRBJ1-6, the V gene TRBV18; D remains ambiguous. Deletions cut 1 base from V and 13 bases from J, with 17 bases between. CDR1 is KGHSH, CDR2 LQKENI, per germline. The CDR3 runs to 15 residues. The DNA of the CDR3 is TGTGCCAGCTCACCACGGGAGACGGTCGGTGGGCCCCTCCACTTT. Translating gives CASSPRETVGGPLHF.

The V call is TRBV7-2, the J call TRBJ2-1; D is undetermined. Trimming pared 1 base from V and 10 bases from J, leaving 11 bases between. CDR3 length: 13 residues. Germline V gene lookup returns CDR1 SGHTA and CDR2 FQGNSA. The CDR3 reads CASSLVAVREQFF. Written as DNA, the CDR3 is TGTGCCAGCAGCTTAGTCGCGGTAAGGGAGCAGTTCTTC.

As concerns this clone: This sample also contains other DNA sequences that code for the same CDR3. As DNA, the CDR3 is TGTGCCAGCAGCTTGGGACAGGGAAATTACGAGCAGTACGTC. The encoded protein is CASSLGQGNYEQYV. This chain joins TRBV5-4 and TRBJ2-7; 7 bases line up with TRBD1. V was pared by 0 bases and J by 4 bases, with 4 bases of the junction left unmatched. The CDR3 is made up of 14 amino acids. Per germline, CDR1 SGHNT and CDR2 YYREEE (reference sequence).

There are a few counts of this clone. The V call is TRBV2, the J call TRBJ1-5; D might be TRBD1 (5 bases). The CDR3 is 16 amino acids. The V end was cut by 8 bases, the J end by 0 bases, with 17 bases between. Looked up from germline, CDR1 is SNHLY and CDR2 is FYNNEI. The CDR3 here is CASSREPGDSNQPQHF. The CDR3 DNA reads TGTGCCAGCTCAAGGGAGCCGGGGGATAGCAATCAGCCCCAGCATTTT.

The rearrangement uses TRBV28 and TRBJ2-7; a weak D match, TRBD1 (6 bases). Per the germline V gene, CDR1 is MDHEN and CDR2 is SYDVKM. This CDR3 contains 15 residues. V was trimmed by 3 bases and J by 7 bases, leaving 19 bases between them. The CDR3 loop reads CASSLAPGHLGEQYV. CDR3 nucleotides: TGTGCCAGCAGTTTGGCCCCGGGACACCTTGGAGAGCAGTACGTC.

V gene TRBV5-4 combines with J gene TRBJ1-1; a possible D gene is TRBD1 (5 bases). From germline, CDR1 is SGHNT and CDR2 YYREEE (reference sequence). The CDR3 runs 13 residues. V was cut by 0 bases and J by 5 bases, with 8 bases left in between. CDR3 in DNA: TGTGCCAGCAGCTTGGGCGGGACGACTGAAGCTTTCTTT. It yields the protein CASSLGGTTEAFF.

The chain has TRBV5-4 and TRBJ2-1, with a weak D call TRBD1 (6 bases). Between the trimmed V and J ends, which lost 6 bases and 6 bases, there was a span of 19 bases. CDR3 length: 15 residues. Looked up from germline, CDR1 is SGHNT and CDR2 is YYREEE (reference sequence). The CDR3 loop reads CASKGVESRGNEQFF. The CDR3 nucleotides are TGTGCCAGCAAGGGGGTGGAGTCCAGGGGCAATGAGCAGTTCTTC.